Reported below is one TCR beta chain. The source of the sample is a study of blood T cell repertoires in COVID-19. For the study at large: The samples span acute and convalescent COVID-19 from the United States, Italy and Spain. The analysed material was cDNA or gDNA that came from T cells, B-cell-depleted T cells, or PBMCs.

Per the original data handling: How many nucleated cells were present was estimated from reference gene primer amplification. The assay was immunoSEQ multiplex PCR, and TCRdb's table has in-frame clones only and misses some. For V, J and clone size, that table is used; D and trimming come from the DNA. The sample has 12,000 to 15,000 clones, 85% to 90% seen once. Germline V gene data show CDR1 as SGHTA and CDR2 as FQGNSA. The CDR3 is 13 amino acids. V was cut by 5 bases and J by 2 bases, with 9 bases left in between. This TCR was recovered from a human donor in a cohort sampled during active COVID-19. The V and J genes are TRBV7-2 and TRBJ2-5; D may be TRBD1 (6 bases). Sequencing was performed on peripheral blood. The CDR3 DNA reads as TGTGCCAGCAGCCGGACAGCACAAGAGACCCAGTACTTC. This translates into CASSRTAQETQYF.